This TCR beta chain was identified in a study of T cells in Graves' hyperthyroidism and ophthalmopathy. A few counts support this clonotype. Researchers amplified the TCR beta CDR3 regions from RNA transcripts. An initial round of RT-PCR targeting the TCR CDR3 relied on the HTBI primer set. TCRdb processed the multiplex PCR reads anew with MiXCR; each CDR3 protein has one entry. The sample lists under 450,000 distinct CDR3 sequences, roughly a sixth occurring once. This CDR3 is built from 13 residues. V dropped 4 bases and J dropped 5; count of bases not matched to a gene: 5. The germline gives CDR1 LNHDA, CDR2 SQIVND (reference sequence).

V gene TRBV19 combines with J gene TRBJ2-7; 7 bases line up with TRBD2. The TCR originated in a woman aged 25 to 45 with Graves' hyperthyroidism that later progressed to Graves' ophthalmopathy. Sequencing was carried out using blood. The DNA for the CDR3 is TGTGCCAGTAGTAGCGGGAGAGGGGACGAGCAGTACTTC. It codes for CASSSGRGDEQYF.